These 4 T cell receptor beta chains share one sample of origin, sequenced in a study of T cell repertoires in cytomegalovirus infection. TCRdb reprocessed the reads via MiXCR and lists one record per CDR3 protein. Seen here are fewer than 300,000 distinct CDR3 sequences, 25% observed once, and the top ten hold approximately 15%. Sequenced input: PBMCs. The receptors originated from a human donor in good health (CMV status not recorded). Some clones in this sample may be carry-over from other donors' samples.

The chain joins TRBV28 to TRBJ2-1, with 8 bases that match TRBD2. Germline V lookup: CDR1 MDHEN, CDR2 SYDVKM. After removal of 3 bases from V and 8 bases from J, the junction contained 6 bases not matched to a gene. This CDR3 has 14 residues. CDR3 protein: CASSFSGSLYEQFF. The CDR3 nucleotides are TGTGCCAGCAGTTTCAGCGGGAGCCTTTATGAGCAGTTCTTC.

This clonotype was observed at least ten times. This chain uses TRBV12-3 or TRBV12-4 with TRBJ2-4, with no clear D. The CDR3 has 20 amino acids. V was trimmed by 3 bases and J by 3 bases, leaving 27 bases between them. The CDR3 DNA reads as TGTGCCAGCAGTTTCAACCCTAAGTTTCTGGGTGGAGTGGTCAAAAACATTCAGTACTTC. Protein product: CASSFNPKFLGGVVKNIQYF.

The chain recombines TRBV19 with TRBJ1-4; D remains ambiguous. CDR1 LNHDA and CDR2 SQIVND come from the germline V gene (reference sequence). Deletions cut 3 bases from V and 4 bases from J, with 12 bases between. There are 15 residues in the CDR3. The DNA of the CDR3 is TGTGCCAGTAGTATCCCCGGACCGAGTAATGAAAAACTGTTTTTT. Encoded protein: CASSIPGPSNEKLFF.

The V call is TRBV19, the J call TRBJ2-1; TRBD1 matches at 10 bases. The germline V gene has CDR1 LNHDA and CDR2 SQIVND (reference sequence). With 3 bases clipped from V and 3 bases from J, the junction kept 2 bases outside the gene matches. This CDR3 region has 15 residues. The CDR3 bases are TGTGCCAGTAGTATCCGGACAGGGGGCTACAATGAGCAGTTCTTC. Encoded protein: CASSIRTGGYNEQFF.